These T cell receptor beta chains were read from a single sample in a study of beta chain features in type 1 diabetes. Sequenced by immunoSEQ multiplex PCR; TCRdb stores in-frame clones only, minus some. The table records some 400,000 clones, about 14% of them present only once. The material sequenced was naive CD4+ T cells from blood. The receptors come from a woman between 18 and 29 years old in good health. Both conserved end residues are part of each CDR3. D genes are given only for firm matches. For some rows the clone size is stated as once, few or many, or as a class when expanded; others skip it.

V gene: TRBV18; D gene: .; CDR3 length: 14; clone size: .; J gene: TRBJ2-1; CDR3 DNA: TGTGCCAGCTCACCCGTTAGCTCCTACAATGAGCAGTTCTTC; CDR3 protein: CASSPVSSYNEQFF
V gene: TRBV28; D gene: .; CDR3 length: 16; clone size: few; J gene: TRBJ2-1; CDR3 DNA: TGTGCCAGCAGTGACCCAGGGGCTTACCTCTACAATGAGCAGTTCTTC; CDR3 protein: CASSDPGAYLYNEQFF
V gene: TRBV14; D gene: .; CDR3 length: 11; clone size: .; J gene: TRBJ2-7; CDR3 DNA: TGTGCCAGCAGCCTTCACTACGAGCAGTACTTC; CDR3 protein: CASSLHYEQYF
V gene: TRBV9; D gene: .; CDR3 length: 13; clone size: few; J gene: TRBJ1-3; CDR3 DNA: TGTGCCAGCAGCCACTCCTCTGGAAACACCATATATTTT; CDR3 protein: CASSHSSGNTIYF
V gene: TRBV11-1; D gene: .; CDR3 length: 15; clone size: .; J gene: TRBJ1-1; CDR3 DNA: TGTGCCAGCAGCCTCACTATGGGACTCCCCATTGAAGCTTTCTTT; CDR3 protein: CASSLTMGLPIEAFF
V gene: TRBV9; D gene: TRBD1; CDR3 length: 15; clone size: .; J gene: TRBJ2-5; CDR3 DNA: TGTGCCAGCAGCTCCCTCGGACAGGGGGGAGAGACCCAGTACTTC; CDR3 protein: CASSSLGQGGETQYF
V gene: TRBV10-3; D gene: .; CDR3 length: 15; clone size: few; J gene: TRBJ2-7; CDR3 DNA: TGTGCCATCAGCCTTGGGGCAGGTTTCTCCTACGAGCAGTACTTC; CDR3 protein: CAISLGAGFSYEQYF
V gene: TRBV14; D gene: TRBD1; CDR3 length: 16; clone size: .; J gene: TRBJ2-1; CDR3 DNA: TGTGCCAGCAGGATAAGTGGGGACAGGGATTACAATGAGCAGTTCTTC; CDR3 protein: CASRISGDRDYNEQFF
V gene: TRBV19; D gene: TRBD1; CDR3 length: 14; clone size: few; J gene: TRBJ2-7; CDR3 DNA: TGTGCCAGTAGTAGGCGACAGGGGGCCTACGAGCAGTACTTC; CDR3 protein: CASSRRQGAYEQYF
V gene: TRBV5-1; D gene: .; CDR3 length: 15; clone size: few; J gene: TRBJ1-5; CDR3 DNA: TGCGCCAGCAGCTTGGAGGGGATTAGCAATCAGCCCCAGCATTTT; CDR3 protein: CASSLEGISNQPQHF
V gene: TRBV30; D gene: .; CDR3 length: 15; clone size: few; J gene: TRBJ2-5; CDR3 DNA: TGTGCCTGGAATCGACTGCAGGCGGGTTGGGGGACCCAGTACTTC; CDR3 protein: CAWNRLQAGWGTQYF
V gene: TRBV7-3; D gene: TRBD2; CDR3 length: 16; clone size: few; J gene: TRBJ2-2; CDR3 DNA: TGTGCCAGCAGCTTAACCGGGACTAGCGATCCCGGGGAGCTGTTTTTT; CDR3 protein: CASSLTGTSDPGELFF
V gene: TRBV28; D gene: .; CDR3 length: 16; clone size: .; J gene: TRBJ2-6; CDR3 DNA: TGTGCCAGCAGTGCCTGGGAGGTCTCTGGGGCCAACGTCCTGACTTTC; CDR3 protein: CASSAWEVSGANVLTF
V gene: TRBV6-6; D gene: .; CDR3 length: 12; clone size: once; J gene: TRBJ2-3; CDR3 DNA: TGTGCCAGCAGACCTTCCCAGAATACGCAGTATTTT; CDR3 protein: CASRPSQNTQYF
V gene: TRBV11-2; D gene: TRBD1; CDR3 length: 15; clone size: .; J gene: TRBJ1-1; CDR3 DNA: TGTGCCACTAGACCGGGACAGGGGAGCTTAACTGAAGCTTTCTTT; CDR3 protein: CATRPGQGSLTEAFF
V gene: TRBV6-5; D gene: .; CDR3 length: 15; clone size: .; J gene: TRBJ2-5; CDR3 DNA: TGTGCCAGCAGTTACTCGCCAGGCAACCAAGAGACCCAGTACTTC; CDR3 protein: CASSYSPGNQETQYF
V gene: TRBV18; D gene: TRBD1; CDR3 length: 16; clone size: few; J gene: TRBJ2-1; CDR3 DNA: TGTGCCAGCTCATCTCTTGGGACAGGGGGCGTCGGGGAGCAGTTCTTC; CDR3 protein: CASSSLGTGGVGEQFF
V gene: TRBV29-1; D gene: TRBD2; CDR3 length: 13; clone size: .; J gene: TRBJ2-1; CDR3 DNA: TGCAGCGTTCGACTAGCGGCCTACAATGAGCAGTTCTTC; CDR3 protein: CSVRLAAYNEQFF
V gene: TRBV2; D gene: .; CDR3 length: 16; clone size: few; J gene: TRBJ2-3; CDR3 DNA: TGTGCCAGCAGGAAGACTCTTAGGAGGGGCGGGCATACGCAGTATTTT; CDR3 protein: CASRKTLRRGGHTQYF
V gene: TRBV18; D gene: .; CDR3 length: 14; clone size: .; J gene: TRBJ2-4; CDR3 DNA: TGTGCCAGCTCACCAGCGACAGGAGGTAACATTCAGTACTTC; CDR3 protein: CASSPATGGNIQYF
V gene: TRBV6-5; D gene: TRBD1; CDR3 length: 16; clone size: .; J gene: TRBJ1-1; CDR3 DNA: TGTGCCAGCAGTTCTTGGACAGGGGGGAGGGACACTGAAGCTTTCTTT; CDR3 protein: CASSSWTGGRDTEAFF
V gene: TRBV7-2; D gene: TRBD2; CDR3 length: 15; clone size: few; J gene: TRBJ2-3; CDR3 DNA: TGTGCCAGCAGCTTGGCTAGCGGGAGCACAGATACGCAGTATTTT; CDR3 protein: CASSLASGSTDTQYF
V gene: TRBV5-1; D gene: TRBD1; CDR3 length: 17; clone size: .; J gene: TRBJ2-3; CDR3 DNA: TGCGCCAGCAGCTTTGGGTGGACAGGGAGGTCGACAGATACGCAGTATTTT; CDR3 protein: CASSFGWTGRSTDTQYF
V gene: TRBV5-1; D gene: TRBD2; CDR3 length: 15; clone size: few; J gene: TRBJ2-5; CDR3 DNA: TGCGCCAGCAGCTTGGGACTAGCGTATCAAGAGACCCAGTACTTC; CDR3 protein: CASSLGLAYQETQYF
V gene: TRBV19; D gene: .; CDR3 length: 13; clone size: few; J gene: TRBJ1-1; CDR3 DNA: TGTGCCAGTAGTATCAGGGAATTGAAGAAAGCTTTCTTT; CDR3 protein: CASSIRELKKAFF
V gene: TRBV19; D gene: TRBD1; CDR3 length: 18; clone size: few; J gene: TRBJ2-1; CDR3 DNA: TGTGCCAGTAGTCCTCGCCAGGGGCCGGGACAGGGGGCGAATGAGCAGTTCTTC; CDR3 protein: CASSPRQGPGQGANEQFF
V gene: TRBV11-1; D gene: TRBD1; CDR3 length: 14; clone size: .; J gene: TRBJ2-7; CDR3 DNA: TGTGCCAGCAGTTTAGAAAGGACAGGGTCCCCGCGGTACTTC; CDR3 protein: CASSLERTGSPRYF
V gene: TRBV4-1; D gene: .; CDR3 length: 14; clone size: few; J gene: TRBJ2-1; CDR3 DNA: TGCGCCAGCAGCCAAGAGTTACTTTCAAATGAGCAGTTCTTC; CDR3 protein: CASSQELLSNEQFF
V gene: TRBV5-4; D gene: TRBD1; CDR3 length: 14; clone size: few; J gene: TRBJ1-2; CDR3 DNA: TGTGCCAGCAGCCGTAGTGAGGGGGCATTTGGCTACACCTTC; CDR3 protein: CASSRSEGAFGYTF
V gene: TRBV20-1; D gene: .; CDR3 length: 11; clone size: few; J gene: TRBJ1-1; CDR3 DNA: TGCAGTGCTAGTAGTTCCTCTGAAGCTTTCTTT; CDR3 protein: CSASSSSEAFF
V gene: TRBV20-1; D gene: .; CDR3 length: 11; clone size: few; J gene: TRBJ1-1; CDR3 DNA: TGCAGTGCTAGAGATCGGACTGAAGCTTTCTTT; CDR3 protein: CSARDRTEAFF
V gene: TRBV25-1; D gene: .; CDR3 length: 16; clone size: few; J gene: TRBJ2-5; CDR3 DNA: TGTGCCAGCAGTGAATCACTGGACGGGGGACAAGAGACCCAGTACTTC; CDR3 protein: CASSESLDGGQETQYF
V gene: TRBV7-8; D gene: .; CDR3 length: 13; clone size: .; J gene: TRBJ1-1; CDR3 DNA: TGTGCCAGCAGCTTATCAGAGAACACTGAAGCTTTCTTT; CDR3 protein: CASSLSENTEAFF
V gene: TRBV5-1; D gene: TRBD2; CDR3 length: 13; clone size: few; J gene: TRBJ2-7; CDR3 DNA: TGCGCCAGCAGCGGGACTAGCAGGCGCGAGCAGTACTTC; CDR3 protein: CASSGTSRREQYF
V gene: TRBV28; D gene: .; CDR3 length: 14; clone size: .; J gene: TRBJ2-7; CDR3 DNA: TGTGCCAGCAGTTTACGGGTTCTAGGTTTCGAGCAGTACTTC; CDR3 protein: CASSLRVLGFEQYF
V gene: TRBV7-2; D gene: .; CDR3 length: 13; clone size: .; J gene: TRBJ2-1; CDR3 DNA: TGTGCCAGCAGCCGAGACAGAAACAATGAGCAGTTCTTC; CDR3 protein: CASSRDRNNEQFF
V gene: TRBV28; D gene: TRBD1; CDR3 length: 16; clone size: .; J gene: TRBJ2-7; CDR3 DNA: TGTGCCAGCAGTTCCCCGGGACAGGGGACGAATTACGAGCAGTACTTC; CDR3 protein: CASSSPGQGTNYEQYF
V gene: TRBV7-2; D gene: TRBD1; CDR3 length: 16; clone size: few; J gene: TRBJ2-7; CDR3 DNA: TGTGCCAGCAGCTGGGTCCCGGGACAGGGGGACTACGAGCAGTACTTC; CDR3 protein: CASSWVPGQGDYEQYF
V gene: TRBV30; D gene: .; CDR3 length: 13; clone size: once; J gene: TRBJ1-4; CDR3 DNA: TGTGCCTGGAGTCTCCAGGGCCGTGAAAAACTGTTTTTT; CDR3 protein: CAWSLQGREKLFF
V gene: TRBV29-1; D gene: TRBD2; CDR3 length: 14; clone size: few; J gene: TRBJ2-7; CDR3 DNA: TGCAGCGTTGAACCTCTAGCGGCTACCTACGAGCAGTACTTC; CDR3 protein: CSVEPLAATYEQYF
V gene: TRBV29-1; D gene: TRBD1; CDR3 length: 15; clone size: few; J gene: TRBJ2-2; CDR3 DNA: TGCAGCATCGCAGCGGGACAGGGCAACACCGGGGAGCTGTTTTTT; CDR3 protein: CSIAAGQGNTGELFF
V gene: TRBV5-6; D gene: TRBD1; CDR3 length: 17; clone size: .; J gene: TRBJ1-1; CDR3 DNA: TGTGCCAGCAGCTTGTTACAGGGGGCGAGTTGGAACACTGAAGCTTTCTTT; CDR3 protein: CASSLLQGASWNTEAFF
V gene: TRBV29-1; D gene: .; CDR3 length: 12; clone size: .; J gene: TRBJ1-2; CDR3 DNA: TGCAGCGTTGCCAGGGGATGGCGTGGCTACACCTTC; CDR3 protein: CSVARGWRGYTF
V gene: TRBV9; D gene: TRBD2; CDR3 length: 14; clone size: .; J gene: TRBJ2-1; CDR3 DNA: TGTGCCAGCAGCAGGACTAGCGGGACATATGAGCAGTTCTTC; CDR3 protein: CASSRTSGTYEQFF
V gene: TRBV15; D gene: .; CDR3 length: 14; clone size: .; J gene: TRBJ1-5; CDR3 DNA: TGTGCCACCAGCAGTGAGCCCCGCAATCAGCCCCAGCATTTT; CDR3 protein: CATSSEPRNQPQHF
V gene: TRBV25-1; D gene: TRBD2; CDR3 length: 15; clone size: .; J gene: TRBJ2-3; CDR3 DNA: TGTGCCAGCAGTGAATGGACTAGCGTGACAGATACGCAGTATTTT; CDR3 protein: CASSEWTSVTDTQYF
V gene: TRBV6-1; D gene: TRBD1; CDR3 length: 14; clone size: few; J gene: TRBJ2-3; CDR3 DNA: TGTGCCAGCAGTCTGGACAGGCGCACAGATACGCAGTATTTT; CDR3 protein: CASSLDRRTDTQYF
V gene: TRBV6-1; D gene: .; CDR3 length: 12; clone size: few; J gene: TRBJ2-7; CDR3 DNA: TGTGCCAGCAGCCGGGGGATCTACGAGCAGTACTTC; CDR3 protein: CASSRGIYEQYF
V gene: TRBV6-6; D gene: TRBD1; CDR3 length: 16; clone size: .; J gene: TRBJ2-3; CDR3 DNA: TGTGCCAGCAGCTACGGGACAGGGGGCCAGGCAGATACGCAGTATTTT; CDR3 protein: CASSYGTGGQADTQYF
V gene: TRBV5-4; D gene: .; CDR3 length: 13; clone size: .; J gene: TRBJ2-7; CDR3 DNA: TGTGCCAGCAGCCCGGGGACTGTAATACCCGCGTACTTC; CDR3 protein: CASSPGTVIPAYF
V gene: TRBV30; D gene: .; CDR3 length: 13; clone size: few; J gene: TRBJ1-5; CDR3 DNA: TGTGCCTGGAAGCCCAATAGCAATCAGCCCCAGCATTTT; CDR3 protein: CAWKPNSNQPQHF
V gene: TRBV4-3; D gene: .; CDR3 length: 18; clone size: once; J gene: TRBJ2-1; CDR3 DNA: TGCGCCAGCAGCCAAGCGCTCTCTTCAATGAGCTCCTACAATGAGCAGTTCTTC; CDR3 protein: CASSQALSSMSSYNEQFF
V gene: TRBV2; D gene: TRBD1; CDR3 length: 18; clone size: .; J gene: TRBJ2-1; CDR3 DNA: TGTGCCAGCAGCGAAGTTTACGGGACAGGGGGCGCTGATAATGAGCAGTTCTTC; CDR3 protein: CASSEVYGTGGADNEQFF
V gene: TRBV5-4; D gene: TRBD2; CDR3 length: 15; clone size: few; J gene: TRBJ2-7; CDR3 DNA: TGTGCCAGCAGCTTCGGACTAGCGGAACTCTACGAGCAGTACTTC; CDR3 protein: CASSFGLAELYEQYF
V gene: TRBV29-1; D gene: TRBD1; CDR3 length: 13; clone size: few; J gene: TRBJ1-2; CDR3 DNA: TGCAGCAGTACGGGACAGGGGGTGCGGGGCTACACCTTC; CDR3 protein: CSSTGQGVRGYTF
V gene: TRBV28; D gene: TRBD2; CDR3 length: 17; clone size: few; J gene: TRBJ2-7; CDR3 DNA: TGTGCCAGCAGTCTCGCGGGACTAGCGGGAGATAAGGACGAGCAGTACTTC; CDR3 protein: CASSLAGLAGDKDEQYF
V gene: TRBV27; D gene: .; CDR3 length: 13; clone size: few; J gene: TRBJ2-7; CDR3 DNA: TGTGCCAGCTCGGGGAGTTACTCCTACGAGCAGTACTTC; CDR3 protein: CASSGSYSYEQYF